This TCR beta chain was sequenced for a study of blood T cell repertoires in COVID-19. Background on the study: From the United States, Italy and Spain came samples of acute and convalescent COVID-19.

As handled by the study authors: For nucleated cells, counts were estimated from reference gene primer amplification. The table came from immunoSEQ multiplex PCR; TCRdb's copy has only in-frame clones and leaves some out. D and trimming come from the DNA, and the V and J calls and clone size come from that table. This table holds tens of thousands of clones, about nine tenths found once. Germline-derived CDR1 and CDR2 are SGHTA and FQGNSA. The length of the CDR3 is 12 residues. J lost 12 bases, V lost 5 bases, and 9 bases had no gene match. The chain links TRBV7-2 to TRBJ1-1; TRBD1 matches 7 bases. Input material: peripheral blood. The TCR comes from a human donor in a cohort sampled during active COVID-19. CDR3 in DNA: TGTGCCAGCAGCCGCGACAGGGTGGTGACTTTCTTT. Residues: CASSRDRVVTFF.